These 30 T cell receptor beta chains were sequenced from one sample in a study of Graves' ophthalmopathy and Graves' hyperthyroidism. Amplification from RNA transcripts yielded the TCR beta CDR3 regions. First-round RT-PCR with HTBI primers preceded a second-round multiplex PCR. TCRdb reanalysed the multiplex PCR reads using MiXCR and keeps one entry per CDR3 protein. The sample consists of about half a million distinct CDR3 sequences, approximately 15% of them appearing once. Sequencing was carried out using blood. The receptors here all came from a woman in her 30s with Graves' ophthalmopathy.

The sample holds many counts of this clonotype. The chain combines TRBV6-2 or TRBV6-3 with TRBJ2-6, with TRBD1 identical over 9 bases. The J segment lost 2 bases and the V segment lost 5 bases, leaving 13 bases of the junction unmatched. Looked up from germline, CDR1 is MNHEY and CDR2 is SVGEGT. This CDR3 spans 19 amino acids. CDR3 residues: CASSPRKGGQGTGANVLTF. CDR3 DNA: TGTGCCAGCAGTCCTAGGAAGGGAGGACAGGGGACTGGGGCCAACGTCCTGACTTTC.

This clonotype occurred many times. The rearrangement uses TRBV6-1 and TRBJ2-7; D call uncertain. There are 15 residues in the CDR3. Germline CDR1 reads MNHNS; CDR2 reads SASEGT. The ends were cut back, 2 bases at V and 3 bases at J, with 14 bases in the middle. The CDR3 region has the DNA TGTGCCAGCAGTGAAACGGAATGGGGTATCTACGAGCAGTACTTC. Translation: CASSETEWGIYEQYF.

This clonotype came up a few times. The genes are TRBV27 and TRBJ1-2; 7 bases match TRBD1. The CDR3 totals 15 residues. Germline CDR1 reads MNHEY; CDR2 reads SMNVEV (reference sequence). V was pared by 1 base and J by 8 bases, with 10 bases of the junction left unmatched. The CDR3 loop reads CASSLYSGGRYGYTF. The CDR3 region has the DNA TGTGCCAGCAGTTTATATTCAGGGGGGAGATACGGCTACACCTTC.

This clonotype was counted at least ten times. This chain connects TRBV6-2 or TRBV6-3 to TRBJ2-7, with 8 bases aligning to TRBD2. Unmatched junction bases numbered 7, after V lost 8 bases and J lost 1 base. CDR1 and CDR2 (germline): MNHEY, SVGEGT. The CDR3 runs to 14 residues. The CDR3 nucleotides read TGTGCCAGCCGTAAAGCGGGGGAGTCCTACGAGCAGTACTTC. Encoded protein: CASRKAGESYEQYF.

This clonotype was seen ten or more times. V gene TRBV12-3 or TRBV12-4 combines with J gene TRBJ1-1, with D perhaps matching TRBD1 (5 bases). V dropped 3 bases and J dropped 1 base, with 12 bases sitting between them. This CDR3 contains 15 residues. The CDR3 here is CASSLTGRKNTEAFF. Here the CDR3 DNA reads TGTGCCAGCAGTTTGACGGGACGGAAGAACACTGAAGCTTTCTTT.

This clonotype was found many times. The chain is built from TRBV10-2 and TRBJ2-7, with 10 positions matching TRBD2. Germline CDR1 and CDR2: WSHSY and SAAADI. This CDR3 contains 14 residues. The V gene end was trimmed by 6 bases and the J gene end by 4 bases; junction bases not matched to a gene: 6. In DNA form, the CDR3 reads TGCGCCAGCAGAGGGGGACTAGCGCTTTACGAGCAGTACTTC. It codes for CASRGGLALYEQYF.

This clonotype was recorded at least ten times. The rearrangement joins TRBV12-3 or TRBV12-4 to TRBJ2-5; D is undetermined. This CDR3 has 14 residues. Trimming cost V 5 bases and J 4 bases, with 14 bases left between them. Written as DNA, the CDR3 is TGTGCCAGCAGTACCCGTGGAGTCGGAGAGACCCAGTACTTC. Its protein product is CASSTRGVGETQYF.

The rearrangement links TRBV29-1 to TRBJ2-7; perhaps TRBD2 as D (5 bases). The CDR3 loop spans 11 amino acids. Trimming removed 6 bases at V and 5 bases at J, with 11 bases between. Germline CDR1 SQVTM, CDR2 ANQGSEA. CDR3 sequence (DNA): TGCAGCGTCGCTAGCATCCACGAGCAGTACTTC. Translated: CSVASIHEQYF.

This clonotype was seen many times. The chain links TRBV20-1 to TRBJ1-6, with D unclear. Germline V gene data show CDR1 as DFQATT and CDR2 as SNEGSKA (reference sequence). Between the trimmed V and J ends, which lost 6 bases and 4 bases, there was a span of 13 bases. CDR3 length: 14 amino acids. CDR3 sequence reads: CSARTDEYNSPLHF. In DNA form, the CDR3 reads TGCAGTGCAAGAACGGACGAATATAATTCACCCCTCCACTTT.

Ten or more counts support this clonotype. J is TRBJ1-6 and V is TRBV27, with a tentative D call TRBD1 (6 bases). This CDR3 region has 16 residues. The germline V gene has CDR1 MNHEY and CDR2 SMNVEV (reference sequence). V was pared by 2 bases and J by 7 bases, with 15 bases between. DNA for the CDR3: TGTGCCAGCAGTTTAGATCGGCAGGGGAGCAATTCACCCCTCCACTTT. Translated, it gives CASSLDRQGSNSPLHF.

The chain couples TRBV6-1 to TRBJ2-7, with D maybe TRBD1 (5 bases). V dropped 2 bases and J dropped 7 bases, with 18 bases sitting between them. This CDR3 region has 15 residues. CDR1 is MNHNS, CDR2 SASEGT, per germline. CDR3 coding DNA: TGTGCCAGCAGTGAAACCCCGACAGCCATCCGTGAGCAGTACTTC. Protein: CASSETPTAIREQYF.

In this sample, this clonotype turned up many times. The chain couples TRBV6-2 or TRBV6-3 to TRBJ2-2; 12 positions agree with TRBD2. Germline values: CDR1 MNHEY, CDR2 SVGEGT. V was clipped by 2 bases and J by 4 bases; unmatched bases: 5. The CDR3 runs 17 residues. The CDR3 loop is CASSYTGTSGPTGELFF. The DNA of the CDR3 is TGTGCCAGCAGTTACACCGGGACTAGCGGGCCCACCGGGGAGCTGTTTTTT.

This clonotype was picked up many times. The rearrangement uses TRBV18 and TRBJ1-2, with no clear D. V dropped 0 bases and J dropped 5 bases, with 7 bases sitting between them. CDR3 length: 13 residues. The germline V gene encodes CDR1 KGHSH and CDR2 LQKENI. Here the CDR3 DNA reads TGTGCCAGCTCACCACCGACGGGGTATGGCTACACCTTC. Protein product: CASSPPTGYGYTF.

This clonotype was observed a few times. The V gene is TRBV14, the J gene TRBJ2-7, with unresolved D. V lost 1 base and J 7 bases, leaving 17 bases between the germline ends. CDR1 and CDR2 (germline): SGHDN, FVKESK. CDR3 length equals 15 residues. The CDR3: CASSQVVGRVAEQYF. CDR3 nucleotide sequence: TGTGCCAGCAGCCAAGTCGTAGGGCGAGTCGCTGAGCAGTACTTC.

This clonotype was counted ten times or more. The chain uses TRBV6-1 and TRBJ2-7, with unresolved D. The CDR3 is made up of 14 amino acids. The V gene lost 6 bases and the J gene lost 3 bases, with 15 bases spanning the gap. Germline CDR1 reads MNHNS; CDR2 reads SASEGT. The CDR3 region has the DNA TGTGCCAGCAGGCGCTCAGCAGGCGACTACGAGCAGTACTTC. As protein: CASRRSAGDYEQYF.

This clonotype was picked up many times. This chain connects TRBV28 to TRBJ2-4; D tentatively fits TRBD1 or TRBD2 (6 bases each). V was cut by 9 bases and J by 7 bases, with 19 bases left in between. The CDR3 runs to 14 residues. Germline loops: CDR1 MDHEN, CDR2 SYDVKM. The CDR3 nucleotides are TGTGCCAGTTCCTCCACAAGGGGGGCGAACATTCAGTACTTC. Protein product: CASSSTRGANIQYF.

This clonotype has just a few counts. J is TRBJ2-2 and V is TRBV4-2; 8 bases align to TRBD2. The germline V gene encodes CDR1 LGHNA and CDR2 YNFKEQ. The CDR3 runs 15 residues. The ends lost 0 bases at V and 4 bases at J; junction bases unmatched: 1. CDR3 sequence: CASSQDAGGTGELFF. The CDR3 coding sequence is TGTGCCAGCAGCCAAGATGCGGGAGGCACCGGGGAGCTGTTTTTT.

Details on this clonotype: A read error may be the cause here, since a much bigger clone is one base away. This chain uses TRBV12-3 or TRBV12-4 with TRBJ1-2, with a tentative D call TRBD1 (5 bases). V lost 5 bases and J 7 bases, leaving 14 bases between the germline ends. The CDR3 is made up of 13 amino acids. This CDR3 reads CASSRGGVSGYTF. The CDR3 DNA sequence: TGTGCCAGCAGTCGGGGGGGGGTCTCTGGCTACACCTTC.

This clonotype appeared a few times. This clone may be a read error of a much larger clone one base away. The chain employs TRBV28 and TRBJ1-6; a weak D match, TRBD1 (6 bases). This CDR3 comprises 15 residues. Germline loops: CDR1 MDHEN, CDR2 SYDVKM. In nucleotides, the CDR3 is TGTGCCAGCAGCCTCCCGGGACACATCAATTCACACCTCCACTTT. This translates into CASSLPGHINSHLHF.

This clonotype was seen repeatedly, ten times or more. The J gene is TRBJ2-7, the V gene TRBV2; D call uncertain. The CDR3 has 14 amino acids. The V and J ends lost 9 bases and 1 base respectively, with 16 bases between them. Looked up from germline, CDR1 is SNHLY and CDR2 is FYNNEI. The CDR3 nucleotides read TGTGCCAGTCTTCAGGTTATTAAGTCCTACGAGCAGTACTTC. It encodes CASLQVIKSYEQYF. Full variable domain (rest looked up from reference TRBV2 and TRBJ2-7): EPEVTQTPSHQVTQMGQEVILRCVPISNHLYFYWYRQILGQKVEFLVSFYNNEISEKSEIFDDQFSVERPDGSNFTLKIRSTKLEDSAMYFCASLQVIKSYEQYFGPGTRLTVT.

The genes are TRBV6-5 and TRBJ2-2, with no clear D. The CDR3 length is 15 residues. Deletions cut 4 bases from V and 4 bases from J, with 13 bases between. Per the germline V gene, CDR1 is MNHEY and CDR2 is SVGAGI. In nucleotides, the CDR3 is TGTGCCAGCAGTTTAGGCCTGCGCAGCACCGGGGAGCTGTTTTTT. Translation: CASSLGLRSTGELFF.

This clonotype was detected many times. The CDR3 nucleotides read TGTGCCAGCAGCGTACCAGGGGCCTATGGCTACACCTTC. It codes for CASSVPGAYGYTF. This sequence joins TRBV9 and TRBJ1-2; TRBD1 might be the D (6 bases). The germline V gene has CDR1 SGDLS and CDR2 YYNGEE. With 1 base removed from V and 4 bases from J, the gap between germline ends came to 8 bases. CDR3 length: 13 residues.

This clonotype has at least ten counts. The chain uses TRBV19 and TRBJ1-1; no firm D call. The CDR3 is 15 amino acids. The V and J ends lost 7 bases and 1 base respectively, with 16 bases between them. Germline V lookup: CDR1 LNHDA, CDR2 SQIVND (reference sequence). CDR3 amino acids: CASTPSTAKNTEAFF. The DNA for the CDR3 is TGTGCCAGTACCCCGTCCACAGCTAAGAACACTGAAGCTTTCTTT.

This clonotype showed up many times. CDR3 loop: CASSDVRDRGDYGYTF. The CDR3, as DNA: TGTGCCAGCAGTGACGTCCGGGACAGGGGGGACTATGGCTACACCTTC. V and J are TRBV6-1 and TRBJ1-2; 11 nucleotides align to TRBD1. Unmatched junction bases numbered 6, after V lost 3 bases and J lost 3 bases. This CDR3 is built from 16 residues. Germline values: CDR1 MNHNS, CDR2 SASEGT.

The CDR3 coding sequence is TGTGCCAGCAGTCCTCGGACGGTGTATAGCAATCAGCCCCAGCATTTT. The encoded protein is CASSPRTVYSNQPQHF. V gene TRBV6-1 combines with J gene TRBJ1-5; no clear D. The germline CDR1 and CDR2 sequences are MNHNS and SASEGT. The CDR3 totals 16 residues. V was trimmed by 5 bases and J by 0 bases, leaving 14 bases between them.

The chain combines TRBV18 with TRBJ1-4, with D possibly being TRBD1 (6 bases). Germline loops: CDR1 KGHSH, CDR2 LQKENI. The V gene lost 2 bases and the J gene lost 3 bases, with 13 bases spanning the gap. This CDR3 spans 16 amino acids. CDR3 nucleotides: TGTGCCAGCTCACCAGGACAGCCCGAAGCTAATGAAAAACTGTTTTTT. It codes for CASSPGQPEANEKLFF.

This clonotype appeared many times. The V gene is TRBV6-4, the J gene TRBJ1-5; 9 nucleotides match TRBD1. The CDR3 runs 19 residues. After removal of 5 bases from V and 0 bases from J, the junction contained 14 bases not matched to a gene. The V gene's germline CDR1 is MRHNA and CDR2 SNTAGT. The CDR3 sequence: CASSLGPGQGSISNQPQHF. In nucleotides, the CDR3 is TGTGCCAGCAGTCTAGGGCCGGGACAGGGATCAATTAGCAATCAGCCCCAGCATTTT.

This clonotype was observed many times. The chain links TRBV6-1 to TRBJ2-7; a weak D match, TRBD1 (6 bases). With 7 bases removed from V and 3 bases from J, the gap between germline ends came to 19 bases. Germline-derived CDR1 and CDR2 are MNHNS and SASEGT. This CDR3 is 15 amino acids long. The CDR3 spells CASTRPRDTYYEQYF. CDR3 in DNA: TGTGCCAGCACTCGGCCCCGGGACACTTACTACGAGCAGTACTTC.

This clonotype was observed at least ten times. The chain joins TRBV6-5 to TRBJ1-1; D is unresolved. CDR1 is MNHEY, CDR2 SVGAGI, per germline. V lost 0 bases to trimming and J lost 0 bases, with 8 bases between them. The CDR3 contains 15 residues. The CDR3 region has the DNA TGTGCCAGCAGTTACTCCCGGGCCCTGAACACTGAAGCTTTCTTT. Translating gives CASSYSRALNTEAFF.

This clonotype was found many times. This chain connects TRBV12-3 or TRBV12-4 to TRBJ2-5; the match to TRBD1 covers 7 bases. After removal of 4 bases from V and 7 bases from J, the junction contained 6 bases not matched to a gene. CDR3 size: 13 residues. CDR3 amino acids: CASSSGQTRTQYF. In DNA, the CDR3 is TGTGCCAGCAGTTCGGGACAGACCCGGACCCAGTACTTC.